A single sample is the source of the 17 T cell receptor beta chains below, sequenced in a study of blood T cells in healthy people across ages. Combining a sample-barcoded 5' primer with a J-beta primer mix, a second PCR ran for about 6 to 12 cycles. TCRdb used MiXCR to reprocess the 5' RACE reads, holding one entry per CDR3 protein. The data show 1.5 million to 2 million distinct CDR3 sequences, around 50% seen once. The sample comprised blood. These receptors all come from a middle-aged woman in good health.

This clonotype appeared many times. This chain uses TRBV7-2 with TRBJ2-1; 8 nucleotides agree with TRBD2. Germline V gene lookup returns CDR1 SGHTA and CDR2 FQGNSA. V was clipped by 6 bases and J by 5 bases; unmatched bases: 6. This CDR3 contains 14 residues. CDR3 residues: CASREGLAHNEQFF. The CDR3 DNA follows: TGTGCCAGCAGGGAAGGACTAGCCCACAATGAGCAGTTCTTC.

The J gene is TRBJ2-7, the V gene TRBV6-6; TRBD1 is a possible D gene (6 bases). Germline lookup yields CDR1 MNHNY and CDR2 SVGAGI (reference sequence). V lost 2 bases and J 6 bases, leaving 17 bases between the germline ends. There are 15 residues in the CDR3. CDR3 in DNA: TGTGCCAGCAGTTACCATACGGACAGCCCGGGCGAGCAGTACTTC. It translates to CASSYHTDSPGEQYF.

This chain connects TRBV28 to TRBJ2-4; 8 bases are a match to TRBD1. Germline CDR1 MDHEN, CDR2 SYDVKM. This CDR3 contains 14 residues. Trimming cost V 5 bases and J 13 bases; bases outside gene matches: 13. As DNA, the CDR3 is TGTGCCAGCAGTGTCAGGGGGCGGAAAGAGGAGCAGTACTTC. Protein sequence: CASSVRGRKEEQYF.

The chain recombines TRBV6-5 with TRBJ1-5; possibly TRBD1 for D (5 bases). The length of the CDR3 is 17 residues. From germline, CDR1 is MNHEY and CDR2 SVGAGI. V was cut by 2 bases and J by 0 bases, with 14 bases left in between. CDR3 loop: CASSYAWAGFSNQPQHF. DNA of the CDR3: TGTGCCAGCAGTTACGCTTGGGCAGGGTTTAGCAATCAGCCCCAGCATTTT.

The gene calls are TRBV5-1 and TRBJ2-5; D is uncertain. V was cut by 5 bases and J by 5 bases, with 16 bases left in between. Germline loops: CDR1 SGHRS, CDR2 YFSETQ. The CDR3 loop spans 14 amino acids. The CDR3 sequence is CASRPDPVGETQYF. The CDR3, as DNA: TGCGCCAGCAGACCGGATCCGGTAGGGGAGACCCAGTACTTC. The full variable domain, rest sourced from reference TRBV5-1 and TRBJ2-5, is KAGVTQTPRYLIKTRGQQVTLSCSPISGHRSVSWYQQTPGQGLQFLFEYFSETQRNKGNFPGRFSGRQFSNSRSEMNVSTLELGDSALYLCASRPDPVGETQYFGPGTRLLVL.

The chain joins TRBV20-1 to TRBJ1-4; D is perhaps TRBD1 (5 bases). CDR1 is DFQATT and CDR2 is SNEGSKA in the germline V gene (reference sequence). The CDR3 loop spans 14 amino acids. Trimming shortened V by 3 bases and J by 0 bases, and 8 bases separated the two germline ends. DNA for the CDR3: TGCAGTGCTAGGACAGCTTCAACTAATGAAAAACTGTTTTTT. This gives the protein CSARTASTNEKLFF.

This clonotype was detected only a few times. A read error may explain this, as a much larger clone is one base away. V gene TRBV29-1 combines with J gene TRBJ2-3, with TRBD2 identical over 7 bases. The CDR3 consists of 15 residues. V trimming: 7 bases; J trimming: 1 base; junction bases outside the gene matches: 11. Per germline, CDR1 SQVTM and CDR2 ANQGSEA. In nucleotides, the CDR3 is TGCAGCGGCGAAACACGAGCGGGGCGCACAGATACGCAGTATTTT. Translating it yields CSGETRAGRTDTQYF.

The chain couples TRBV6-6 to TRBJ1-1; a weak D match, TRBD1 (5 bases). Trimming pared 2 bases from V and 5 bases from J, leaving 12 bases between. This CDR3 region has 14 residues. Per the germline V gene, CDR1 is MNHNY and CDR2 is SVGAGI (reference sequence). The CDR3 DNA reads as TGTGCCAGCAGTTACGTCGGGGCGCGTACTGAAGCTTTCTTT. It translates to CASSYVGARTEAFF.

This chain joins TRBV28 and TRBJ2-2; TRBD1 or TRBD2 may be the D gene (5 bases each). CDR1 and CDR2 (germline): MDHEN, SYDVKM. The CDR3 spans 16 residues. V was cut by 3 bases and J by 0 bases, with 11 bases left in between. The CDR3 loop is CASSFFWGSNTGELFF. In DNA form, the CDR3 reads TGTGCCAGCAGTTTTTTCTGGGGGTCGAACACCGGGGAGCTGTTTTTT.

This chain uses TRBV12-3 or TRBV12-4 with TRBJ2-7; 11 nucleotides agree with TRBD1. The end of the DNA fits TRBJ2-5 better, so the J call may be wrong. The CDR3 sequence is 14 residues long. CDR3 protein: CASRWTGGGETQYF. The CDR3, as DNA: TGTGCCAGCAGGTGGACAGGGGGCGGTGAGACCCAGTACTTC.

J is TRBJ2-2 and V is TRBV28, with no clear D. The CDR3 is 12 amino acids. Per the germline V gene, CDR1 is MDHEN and CDR2 is SYDVKM. Trimming took off 7 bases at V and 4 bases at J, with 7 bases between the two ends. CDR3 loop: CASITTTGELFF. In DNA, the CDR3 is TGTGCCAGCATCACGACCACCGGGGAGCTGTTTTTT. Full variable domain (outside the CDR3, taken from reference TRBV28 and TRBJ2-2): DVKVTQSSRYLVKRTGEKVFLECVQDMDHENMFWYRQDPGLGLRLIYFSYDVKMKEKGDIPEGYSVSREKKERFSLILESASTNQTSMYLCASITTTGELFFGEGSRLTVL.

The chain joins TRBV4-2 to TRBJ2-3, with D possibly matching TRBD2 (7 bases). V was pared by 3 bases and J by 4 bases, with 26 bases between. Germline CDR1 reads LGHNA; CDR2 reads YNFKEQ. There are 19 residues in the CDR3. CDR3 nucleotide sequence: TGTGCCAGCAGCCACCTTGACGGACACCGCGGGGGCACCCCAGATACGCAGTATTTT. Its protein product is CASSHLDGHRGGTPDTQYF.

This clonotype was seen a few times. This chain links TRBV20-1 with TRBJ2-1; TRBD1 might be the D (6 bases). Between the trimmed V and J ends, which lost 5 bases and 5 bases, there was a span of 13 bases. Looked up from germline, CDR1 is DFQATT and CDR2 is SNEGSKA (reference sequence). CDR3 length equals 13 residues. CDR3 region: CSALHRANNEQFF. The CDR3 DNA is TGCAGTGCTCTGCACAGGGCGAACAATGAGCAGTTCTTC.

This chain joins TRBV27 and TRBJ2-3, with TRBD2 as a possible D gene (6 bases). Germline V CDR1 and CDR2: MNHEY, SMNVEV (reference sequence). V was shortened by 4 bases and J by 4 bases, with 12 bases between the two germline ends. The CDR3 sequence is 14 residues long. The CDR3 nucleotides read TGTGCCAGCAGTTCGACTAGATTCCCAGATACGCAGTATTTT. Its protein is CASSSTRFPDTQYF.

The gene calls are TRBV4-1 and TRBJ1-1; possible D gene TRBD1, 6 bases. The V end was cut by 4 bases, the J end by 1 base, with 25 bases between. The CDR3 consists of 19 residues. Germline values: CDR1 MGHRA, CDR2 YSYEKL. The CDR3 region has the DNA TGCGCCAGCAGCCCCCTTTCTCTCCGGACAGCAACCCCGAACACTGAAGCTTTCTTT. It yields the protein CASSPLSLRTATPNTEAFF.

The CDR3 sequence: CASSTQGYQYF. CDR3 nucleotide sequence: TGTGCCAGCAGCACCCAGGGGTACCAGTACTTC. V is TRBV6-1 and J is TRBJ2-5, with D perhaps matching TRBD1 (6 bases). This CDR3 comprises 11 residues. V dropped 6 bases and J dropped 10 bases, with 12 bases sitting between them. Germline CDR1 MNHNS, CDR2 SASEGT.

The chain uses TRBV9 and TRBJ2-1, with TRBD2 as a possible D gene (6 bases). V lost 4 bases and J lost 8, with 16 bases in between. Germline lookup yields CDR1 SGDLS and CDR2 YYNGEE. The CDR3 is 14 amino acids. The CDR3 loop is CASSSGLFGYEQFF. The DNA for the CDR3 is TGTGCCAGCAGCTCAGGACTATTTGGGTATGAGCAGTTCTTC.